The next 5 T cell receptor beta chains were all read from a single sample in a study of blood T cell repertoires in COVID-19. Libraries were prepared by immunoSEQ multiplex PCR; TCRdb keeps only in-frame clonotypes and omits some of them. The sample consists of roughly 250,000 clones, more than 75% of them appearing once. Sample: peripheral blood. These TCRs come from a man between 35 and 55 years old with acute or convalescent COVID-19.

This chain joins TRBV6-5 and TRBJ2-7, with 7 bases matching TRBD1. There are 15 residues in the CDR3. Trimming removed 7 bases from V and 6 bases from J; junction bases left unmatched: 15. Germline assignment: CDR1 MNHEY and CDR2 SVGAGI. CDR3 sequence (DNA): TGTGCCAGCACCCTCGGAGTGACAGGGCAGAGCGAGCAGTACTTC. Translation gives CASTLGVTGQSEQYF.

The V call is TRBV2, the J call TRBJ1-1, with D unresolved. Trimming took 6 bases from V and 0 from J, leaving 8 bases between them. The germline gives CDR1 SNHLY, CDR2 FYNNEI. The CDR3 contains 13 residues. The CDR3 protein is CASRAQVNTEAFF. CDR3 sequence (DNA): TGTGCCAGCAGGGCACAAGTGAACACTGAAGCTTTCTTT.

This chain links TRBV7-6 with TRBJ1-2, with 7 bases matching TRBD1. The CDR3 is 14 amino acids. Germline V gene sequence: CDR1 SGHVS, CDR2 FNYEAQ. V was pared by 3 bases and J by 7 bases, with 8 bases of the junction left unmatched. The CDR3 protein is CASSFQDRFVGYTF. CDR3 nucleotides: TGTGCCAGCAGCTTCCAGGACAGGTTTGTTGGCTACACCTTC. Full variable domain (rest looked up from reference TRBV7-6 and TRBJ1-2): GAGVSQSPRYKVTKRGQDVALRCDPISGHVSLYWYRQALGQGPEFLTYFNYEAQQDKSGLPNDRFSAERPEGSISTLTIQRTEQRDSAMYRCASSFQDRFVGYTFGSGTRLTVV.

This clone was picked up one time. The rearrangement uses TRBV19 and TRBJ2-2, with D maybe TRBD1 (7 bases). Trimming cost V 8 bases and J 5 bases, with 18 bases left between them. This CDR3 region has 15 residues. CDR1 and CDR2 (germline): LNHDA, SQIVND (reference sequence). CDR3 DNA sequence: TGTGCCAGTGGAAACAGACAGGGAGGAACCGGGGAGCTGTTTTTT. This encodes CASGNRQGGTGELFF. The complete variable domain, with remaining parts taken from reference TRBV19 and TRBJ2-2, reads DGGITQSPKYLFRKEGQNVTLSCEQNLNHDAMYWYRQDPGQGLRLIYYSQIVNDFQKGDIAEGYSVSREKKESFPLTVTSAQKNPTAFYLCASGNRQGGTGELFFGEGSRLTVL.

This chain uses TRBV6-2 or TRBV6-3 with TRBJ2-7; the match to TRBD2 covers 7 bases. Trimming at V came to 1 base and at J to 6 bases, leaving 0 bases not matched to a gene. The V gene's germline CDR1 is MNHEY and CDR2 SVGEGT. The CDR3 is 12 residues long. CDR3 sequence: CASSYWGGEQYF. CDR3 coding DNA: TGTGCCAGCAGTTACTGGGGGGGCGAGCAGTACTTC.